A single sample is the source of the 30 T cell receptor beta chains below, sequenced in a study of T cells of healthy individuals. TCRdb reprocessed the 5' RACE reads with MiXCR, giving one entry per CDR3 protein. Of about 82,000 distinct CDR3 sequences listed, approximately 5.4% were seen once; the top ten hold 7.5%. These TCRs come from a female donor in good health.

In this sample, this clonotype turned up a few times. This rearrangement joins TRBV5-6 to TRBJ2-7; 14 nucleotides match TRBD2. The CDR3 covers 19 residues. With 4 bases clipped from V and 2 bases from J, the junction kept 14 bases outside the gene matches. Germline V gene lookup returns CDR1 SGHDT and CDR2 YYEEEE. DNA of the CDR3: TGTGCCAGCAGCCTATACATGGGGGGACTAGCGGGAGAAACCTACGAGCAGTACTTC. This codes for CASSLYMGGLAGETYEQYF.

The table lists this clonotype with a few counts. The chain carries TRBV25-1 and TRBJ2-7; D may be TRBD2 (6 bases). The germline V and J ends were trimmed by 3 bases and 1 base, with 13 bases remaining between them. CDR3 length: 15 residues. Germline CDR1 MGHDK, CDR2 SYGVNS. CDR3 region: CASSDLGGNSYEQYF. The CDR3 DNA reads TGTGCCAGCAGTGATTTAGGAGGGAATTCCTACGAGCAGTACTTC.

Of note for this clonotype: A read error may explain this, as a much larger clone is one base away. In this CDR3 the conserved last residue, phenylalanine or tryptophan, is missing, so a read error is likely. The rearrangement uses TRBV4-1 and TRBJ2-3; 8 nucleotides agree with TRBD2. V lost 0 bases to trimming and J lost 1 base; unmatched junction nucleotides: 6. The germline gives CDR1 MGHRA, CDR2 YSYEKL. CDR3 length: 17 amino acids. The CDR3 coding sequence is TGCGCCAGCAGCCAAGATTATACGGGAGGGGGCACAGATACGCAGTATCTT. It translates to CASSQDYTGGGTDTQYL.

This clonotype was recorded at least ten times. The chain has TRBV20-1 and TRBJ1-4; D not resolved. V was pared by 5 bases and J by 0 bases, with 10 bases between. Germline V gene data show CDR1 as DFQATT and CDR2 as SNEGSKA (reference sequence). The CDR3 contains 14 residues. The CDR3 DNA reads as TGCAGTGCTCCGGTGAGGACAACTAATGAAAAACTGTTTTTT. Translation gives CSAPVRTTNEKLFF.

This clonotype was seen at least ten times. The CDR3: CSASIRGDPTDTQYF. Written as DNA, the CDR3 is TGCAGTGCTAGTATCCGCGGGGACCCCACAGATACGCAGTATTTT. The genes are TRBV20-1 and TRBJ2-3; D is possibly TRBD2 (6 bases). CDR3 size: 15 residues. CDR1 is DFQATT and CDR2 is SNEGSKA in the germline V gene (reference sequence). V was shortened by 3 bases and J by 2 bases, with 15 bases between the two germline ends.

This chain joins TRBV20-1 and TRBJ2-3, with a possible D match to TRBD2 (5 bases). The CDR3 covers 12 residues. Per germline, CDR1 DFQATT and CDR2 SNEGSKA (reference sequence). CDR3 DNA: TGCAGGGAGGTCCCCCCTTTGTATACGCAGTATTTT. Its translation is CREVPPLYTQYF.

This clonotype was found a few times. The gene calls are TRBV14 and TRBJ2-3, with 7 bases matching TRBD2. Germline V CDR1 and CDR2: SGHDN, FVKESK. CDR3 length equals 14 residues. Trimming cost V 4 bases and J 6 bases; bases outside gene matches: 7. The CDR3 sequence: CASSPLQAGDTQYF. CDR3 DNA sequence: TGTGCCAGCAGCCCCTTGCAAGCGGGGGATACGCAGTATTTT.

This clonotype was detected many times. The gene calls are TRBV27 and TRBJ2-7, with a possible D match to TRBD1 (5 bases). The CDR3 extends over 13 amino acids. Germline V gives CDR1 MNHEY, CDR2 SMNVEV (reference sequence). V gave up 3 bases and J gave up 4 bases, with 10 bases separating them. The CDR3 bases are TGTGCCAGCAGTTTGGGTAGGGGATACGAGCAGTACTTC. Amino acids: CASSLGRGYEQYF.

The CDR3 is CASSPRPGDLYEQYF. CDR3 DNA sequence: TGTGCCAGCAGTCCAAGGCCCGGGGACCTCTACGAGCAGTACTTC. V gene TRBV12-3 or TRBV12-4 combines with J gene TRBJ2-7; tentatively, D is TRBD1 or TRBD2 (5 bases each). The germline V and J ends were trimmed by 5 bases and 3 bases, with 17 bases remaining between them. This CDR3 spans 15 amino acids.

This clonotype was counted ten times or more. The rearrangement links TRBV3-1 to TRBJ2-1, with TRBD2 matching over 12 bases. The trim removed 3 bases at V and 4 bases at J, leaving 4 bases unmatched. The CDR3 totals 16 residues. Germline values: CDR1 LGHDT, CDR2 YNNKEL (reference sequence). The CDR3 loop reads CASSHLGLAGYNEQFF. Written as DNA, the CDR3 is TGTGCCAGCAGCCACCTGGGACTAGCGGGTTACAATGAGCAGTTCTTC.

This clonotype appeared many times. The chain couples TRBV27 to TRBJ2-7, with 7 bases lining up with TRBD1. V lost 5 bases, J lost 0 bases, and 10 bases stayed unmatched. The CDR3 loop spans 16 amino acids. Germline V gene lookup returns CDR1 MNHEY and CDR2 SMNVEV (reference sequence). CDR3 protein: CASSELTGTSSYEQYF. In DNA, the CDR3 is TGTGCCAGCAGTGAATTGACAGGGACGAGCTCCTACGAGCAGTACTTC.

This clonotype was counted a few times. CDR3 nucleotide sequence: TGTGCCAGCAGACCTGGACAGCTCTCCAACTATGGCTACACCTTC. It translates to CASRPGQLSNYGYTF. The J gene is TRBJ1-2, the V gene TRBV28, with D possibly matching TRBD1 (6 bases). Between the trimmed V and J ends, which lost 6 bases and 2 bases, there was a span of 16 bases. The germline V gene encodes CDR1 MDHEN and CDR2 SYDVKM. This CDR3 contains 15 residues.

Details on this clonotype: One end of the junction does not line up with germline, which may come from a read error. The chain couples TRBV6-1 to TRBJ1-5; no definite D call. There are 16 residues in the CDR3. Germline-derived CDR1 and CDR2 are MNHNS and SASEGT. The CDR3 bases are TGTGCCAGCAGTTCACTAGCCGGGAGAAACAATCAGCCCCAGAATTTT. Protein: CASSSLAGRNNQPQNF.

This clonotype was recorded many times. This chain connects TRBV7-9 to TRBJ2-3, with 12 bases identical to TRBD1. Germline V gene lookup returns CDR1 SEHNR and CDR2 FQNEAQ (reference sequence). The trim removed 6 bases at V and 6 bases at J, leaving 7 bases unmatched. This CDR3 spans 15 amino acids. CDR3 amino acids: CASRTGTGGRDTQYF. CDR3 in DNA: TGTGCCAGCAGGACCGGGACAGGGGGCAGGGATACGCAGTATTTT.

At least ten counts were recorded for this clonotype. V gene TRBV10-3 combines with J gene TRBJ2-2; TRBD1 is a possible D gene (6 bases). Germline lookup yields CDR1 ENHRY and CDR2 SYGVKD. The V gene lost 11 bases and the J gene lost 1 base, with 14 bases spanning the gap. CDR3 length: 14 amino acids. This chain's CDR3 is CAARTVENTGELFF. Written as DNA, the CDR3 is TGTGCCGCACGGACAGTCGAGAACACCGGGGAGCTGTTTTTT.

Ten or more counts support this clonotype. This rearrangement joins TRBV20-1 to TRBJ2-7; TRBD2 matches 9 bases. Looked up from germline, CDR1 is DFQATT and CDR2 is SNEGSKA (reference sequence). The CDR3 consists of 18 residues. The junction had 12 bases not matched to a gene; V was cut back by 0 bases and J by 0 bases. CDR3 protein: CSARDISGRPPDSYEQYF. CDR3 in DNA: TGCAGTGCTAGAGATATTAGCGGGAGACCTCCCGACTCCTACGAGCAGTACTTC.

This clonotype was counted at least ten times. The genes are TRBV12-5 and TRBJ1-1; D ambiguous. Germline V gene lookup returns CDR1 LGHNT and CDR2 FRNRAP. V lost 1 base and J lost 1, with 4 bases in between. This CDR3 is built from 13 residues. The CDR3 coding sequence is TGTGCTAGTGGTTTGGACCCGAACACTGAAGCTTTCTTT. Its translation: CASGLDPNTEAFF. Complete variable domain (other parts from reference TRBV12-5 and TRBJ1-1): DARVTQTPRHKVTEMGQEVTMRCQPILGHNTVFWYRQTMMQGLELLAYFRNRAPLDDSGMPKDRFSAEMPDATLATLKIQPSEPRDSAVYFCASGLDPNTEAFFGQGTRLTVV.

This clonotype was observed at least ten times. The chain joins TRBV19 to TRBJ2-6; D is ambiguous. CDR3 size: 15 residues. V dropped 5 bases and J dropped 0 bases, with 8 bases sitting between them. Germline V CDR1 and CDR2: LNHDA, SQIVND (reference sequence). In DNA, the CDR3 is TGTGCCAGTAGTTGGGAAGTCTCTGGGGCCAACGTCCTGACTTTC. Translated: CASSWEVSGANVLTF.

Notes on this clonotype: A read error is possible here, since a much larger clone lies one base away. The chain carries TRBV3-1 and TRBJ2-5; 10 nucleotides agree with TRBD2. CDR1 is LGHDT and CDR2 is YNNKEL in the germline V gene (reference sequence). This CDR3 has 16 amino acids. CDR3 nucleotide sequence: TGTGCCAGCAGCCAAGAGATAGCGGGAGGATCGGAGACCCGGTACTTC. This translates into CASSQEIAGGSETRYF.

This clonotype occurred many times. For the CDR3, the DNA is TGTGCCAGCAGTTTCGGACAGGGCCGATTAAGGCCCGTACGTACGAGCTCCTACAATGAGCAGTTCTTC. Protein: CASSFGQGRLRPVRTSSYNEQFF. The J gene is TRBJ2-1, the V gene TRBV28, with TRBD1 matching 8 bases. Germline V gene lookup returns CDR1 MDHEN and CDR2 SYDVKM. The V segment lost 3 bases and the J segment 0 bases; nucleotides outside the gene matches: 25. The CDR3 sequence is 23 residues long.

CDR3 in amino acids: CAWSLRYPEAFF. For the CDR3, the DNA is TGTGCCTGGAGTCTCCGGTACCCTGAAGCTTTCTTT. The chain uses TRBV30 and TRBJ1-1; D not certain. CDR1 is GTSNPN, CDR2 SVGIG, per germline (reference sequence). The CDR3 has 12 residues. V was shortened by 2 bases and J by 6 bases, with 10 bases between the two germline ends.

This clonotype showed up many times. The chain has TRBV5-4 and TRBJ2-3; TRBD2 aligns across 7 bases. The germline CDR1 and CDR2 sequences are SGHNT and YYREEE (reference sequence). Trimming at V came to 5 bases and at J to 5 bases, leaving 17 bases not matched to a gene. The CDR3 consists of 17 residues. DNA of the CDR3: TGTGCCAGCAGACTTGGAGGAGGGAGGGCCTCCAGAGATACGCAGTATTTT. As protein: CASRLGGGRASRDTQYF.

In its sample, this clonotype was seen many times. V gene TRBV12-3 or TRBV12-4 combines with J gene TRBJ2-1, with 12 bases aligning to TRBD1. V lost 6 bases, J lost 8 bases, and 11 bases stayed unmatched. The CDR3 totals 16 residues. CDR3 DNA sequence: TGTGCCAGCAGACGGGGACAGGGGGCGGGTAAGGATGAGCAGTTCTTC. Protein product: CASRRGQGAGKDEQFF.

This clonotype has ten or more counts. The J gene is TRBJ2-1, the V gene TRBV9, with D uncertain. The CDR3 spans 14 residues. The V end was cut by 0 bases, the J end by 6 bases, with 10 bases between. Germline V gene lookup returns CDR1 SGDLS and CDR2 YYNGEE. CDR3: CASSVVPGTNEQFF. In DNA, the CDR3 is TGTGCCAGCAGCGTAGTGCCAGGCACCAATGAGCAGTTCTTC.

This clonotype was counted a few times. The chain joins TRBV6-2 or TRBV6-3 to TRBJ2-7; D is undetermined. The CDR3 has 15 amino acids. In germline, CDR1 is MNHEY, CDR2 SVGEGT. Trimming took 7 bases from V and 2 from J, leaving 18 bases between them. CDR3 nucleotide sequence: TGTGCCAGCAACTACGGACCGCCCCGGGCCTACGAGCAGTACTTC. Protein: CASNYGPPRAYEQYF.

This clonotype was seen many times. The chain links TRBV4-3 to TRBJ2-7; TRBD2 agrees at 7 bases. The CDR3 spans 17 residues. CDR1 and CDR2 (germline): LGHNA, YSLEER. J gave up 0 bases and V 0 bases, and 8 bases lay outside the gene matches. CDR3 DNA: TGCGCCAGCAGCCAAGAACCCCTAGCGGAATACTCCTACGAGCAGTACTTC. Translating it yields CASSQEPLAEYSYEQYF.

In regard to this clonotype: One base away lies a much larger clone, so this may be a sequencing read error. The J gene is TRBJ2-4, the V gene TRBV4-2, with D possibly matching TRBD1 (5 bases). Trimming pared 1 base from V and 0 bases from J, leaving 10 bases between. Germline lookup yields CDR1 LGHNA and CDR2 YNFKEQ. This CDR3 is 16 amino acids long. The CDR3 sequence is CASSQVATVAKNIQYF. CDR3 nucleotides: TGTGCCAGCAGCCAAGTTGCGACAGTAGCCAAAAACATTCAGTACTTC.

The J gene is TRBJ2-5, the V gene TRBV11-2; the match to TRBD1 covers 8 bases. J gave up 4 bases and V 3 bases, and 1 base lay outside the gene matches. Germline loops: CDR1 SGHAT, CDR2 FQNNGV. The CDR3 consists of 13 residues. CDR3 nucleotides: TGTGCCAGCAGCTTTGACAGGGGAGAGACCCAGTACTTC. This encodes CASSFDRGETQYF. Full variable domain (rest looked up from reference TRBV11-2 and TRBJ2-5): EAGVAQSPRYKIIEKRQSVAFWCNPISGHATLYWYQQILGQGPKLLIQFQNNGVVDDSQLPKDRFSAERLKGVDSTLKIQPAKLEDSAVYLCASSFDRGETQYFGPGTRLLVL.

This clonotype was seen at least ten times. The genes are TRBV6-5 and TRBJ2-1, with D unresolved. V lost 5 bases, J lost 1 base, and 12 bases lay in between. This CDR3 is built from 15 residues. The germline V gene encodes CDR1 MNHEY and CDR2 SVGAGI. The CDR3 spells CASSPETVSYNEQFF. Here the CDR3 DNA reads TGTGCCAGCAGTCCCGAAACCGTATCCTACAATGAGCAGTTCTTC.

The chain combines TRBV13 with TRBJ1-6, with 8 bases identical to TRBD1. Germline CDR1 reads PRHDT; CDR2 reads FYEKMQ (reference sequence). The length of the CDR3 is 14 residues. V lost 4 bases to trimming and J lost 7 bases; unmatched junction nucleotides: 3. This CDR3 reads CASSWAGGNSPLHF. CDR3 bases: TGTGCCAGCAGCTGGGCAGGGGGCAATTCACCCCTCCACTTT.